This T cell receptor beta chain was observed in a study of shared clonotypes between healthy human individuals. Whole-study findings and limits: An expected dependence of interdonor clonotype sharing on sequencing depth was noted. Larger estimated richness was generally seen in naive subsets than in memory subsets.

Each PCR replicate from the sorted subsets contained around 0.2 ug DNA, which is 25,000 to 30,000 T cell genomes. The table came from immunoSEQ multiplex PCR; TCRdb's copy has only in-frame clones and leaves some out. This table holds about 2,100,000 clones, approximately 94% found once. The naive CD8 population came from CD45RO-negative cells selected for CCR7, without terminally differentiated effector memory CD45RA+ cells. V lost 6 bases and J lost 5, with 10 bases in between. The germline gives CDR1 LNHNV, CDR2 YYDKDF (reference sequence). The CDR3 is made up of 13 amino acids. Turning to this clone: What it recognizes is unknown.

The chain joins TRBV15 to TRBJ2-2, with D possibly being TRBD2 (6 bases). The source of this sequence is a man younger than 35 in good health. Some clones in this sample may be carry-over from other donors' samples. Source material: naive CD8+ T cells from PBMCs. The CDR3 DNA is TGTGCCACCAGAGGCCGGGGGACCGGGGAGCTGTTTTTT. As protein: CATRGRGTGELFF.